Presented here are 8 T cell receptor beta chains from one specimen sequenced in a study of response to subunit inactivated influenza vaccine. TCRdb re-called the RT-PCR reads through MiXCR, storing one row per CDR3 protein. The data hold more than 200,000 distinct CDR3 sequences, with 10% to 15% observed a single time. The sample here was non-naive T cells sorted from PBMCs, taken 14 to 15 days before vaccination. All receptors derive from a man in his fifties or sixties who received an inactivated influenza vaccine.

This clonotype was found many times. V gene TRBV18 combines with J gene TRBJ2-7; D gene uncertain. The CDR3 is made up of 13 amino acids. The V end lost 3 bases, the J end lost 3 bases, and 9 bases lay between the germline ends. Germline-derived CDR1 and CDR2 are KGHSH and LQKENI. The CDR3 here is CASSPSRVYEQYF. Here the CDR3 DNA reads TGTGCCAGCTCACCCTCACGTGTCTACGAGCAGTACTTC.

In this sample, this clonotype turned up many times. The CDR3: CAIRQVTGYEQYF. The CDR3 DNA reads as TGTGCCATCAGACAAGTCACAGGGTACGAGCAGTACTTC. The chain couples TRBV10-3 to TRBJ2-7, with a tentative D call TRBD1 (6 bases). The CDR3 has 13 residues. In germline, CDR1 is ENHRY, CDR2 SYGVKD. Trimming removed 6 bases from V and 4 bases from J, with 13 bases in between.

This clonotype was seen a few times. This CDR3 is CASIPGGNSPLHF. The DNA for the CDR3 is TGTGCCAGCATCCCTGGGGGGAATTCACCCCTCCACTTT. The rearrangement uses TRBV28 and TRBJ1-6; perhaps TRBD1 as D (5 bases). The CDR3 length is 13 residues. With 7 bases removed from V and 7 bases from J, the gap between germline ends came to 11 bases. Germline loops: CDR1 MDHEN, CDR2 SYDVKM.

There are a few counts of this clonotype. The rearrangement uses TRBV20-1 and TRBJ2-1, with 8 bases matching TRBD1. V lost 6 bases and J lost 12; bases outside the gene matches: 7. The CDR3 is 11 amino acids. Germline V gene sequence: CDR1 DFQATT, CDR2 SNEGSKA (reference sequence). The CDR3 DNA reads as TGCAGTGCAGACAGGGGAAGTGGGCAGTTCTTC. Encoded protein: CSADRGSGQFF.

V usage is TRBV20-1 and J usage is TRBJ1-1; D remains ambiguous. Trimming pared 1 base from V and 7 bases from J, leaving 16 bases between. The CDR3 totals 14 residues. Germline V CDR1 and CDR2: DFQATT, SNEGSKA (reference sequence). CDR3 region: CSARAGRSFNEAFF. CDR3 sequence (DNA): TGCAGTGCTAGAGCCGGTAGGAGCTTTAATGAAGCTTTCTTT.

On this clonotype: This may stem from a read error, because a much larger clone lies one nucleotide away. V is TRBV24-1 and J is TRBJ2-1; TRBD2 is a possible D gene (6 bases). Trimming cost V 1 base and J 9 bases, with 15 bases left between them. The CDR3 extends over 15 amino acids. Germline values: CDR1 KGHDR, CDR2 SFDVKD. CDR3 sequence reads: CATSDFGTTEGEQFF. The DNA of the CDR3 is TGTGCCACCAGTGATTTTGGGACCACGGAGGGTGAGCAGTTCTTC.

The V and J genes are TRBV12-3 or TRBV12-4 and TRBJ2-3; 15 nucleotides align to TRBD2. The CDR3 covers 14 residues. V shed 6 bases, J shed 12 bases, and the junction held 7 bases outside the gene matches. The CDR3 nucleotides are TGTGCCAGCAGAGACGGGACTAGCGGGGGGAATCAGTATTTT. Its translation is CASRDGTSGGNQYF.

The chain is built from TRBV7-9 and TRBJ2-2; D gene ambiguous. The CDR3 runs to 15 residues. V was shortened by 3 bases and J by 6 bases, with 14 bases between the two germline ends. Germline V gene lookup returns CDR1 SEHNR and CDR2 FQNEAQ (reference sequence). CDR3 residues: CASSFSRVIPGELFF. In DNA, the CDR3 is TGTGCCAGCAGCTTCTCTCGCGTTATCCCCGGGGAGCTGTTTTTT.